These 32 T cell receptor beta chains were all obtained from the same sample, sequenced in a study of blood T cell repertoires in COVID-19. The repertoire was sequenced with immunoSEQ multiplex PCR; TCRdb's copy has only in-frame clones and lacks some. The sample consists of about 160,000 clones, around 84% of them appearing once. Sequencing was performed on peripheral blood. The receptors originated from a man between 70 and 80 years old with acute or convalescent COVID-19.

The chain's CDR3 is CASSGSGRAVMFEQFF. The CDR3 DNA is TGTGCCAGCAGCGGAAGCGGGAGGGCCGTGATGTTTGAGCAGTTCTTC. The chain has TRBV9 and TRBJ2-1; TRBD2 aligns across 10 bases. V was pared by 3 bases and J by 9 bases, with 12 bases of the junction left unmatched. The germline V gene encodes CDR1 SGDLS and CDR2 YYNGEE. The CDR3 is 16 amino acids.

The rearrangement links TRBV7-9 to TRBJ1-3; 11 bases align to TRBD1. The CDR3 has 16 amino acids. Germline CDR1 is SEHNR and CDR2 is FQNEAQ (reference sequence). V lost 0 bases to trimming and J lost 5 bases; unmatched junction nucleotides: 3. CDR3 coding DNA: TGTGCCAGCAGCTTAGCTGGACAGGGGGCGCGAAACACCATATATTTT. Its protein is CASSLAGQGARNTIYF.

The chain has TRBV11-2 and TRBJ2-3; 7 nucleotides agree with TRBD1. The CDR3 extends over 18 amino acids. Looked up from germline, CDR1 is SGHAT and CDR2 is FQNNGV. V lost 2 bases and J lost 0; bases outside the gene matches: 11. Written as DNA, the CDR3 is TGTGCCAGCAGCTTACGGCTGGGGACAGCAACTAGCACAGATACGCAGTATTTT. Translation gives CASSLRLGTATSTDTQYF.

The J gene is TRBJ2-2, the V gene TRBV6-6, with 7 bases fitting TRBD1. V was pared by 8 bases and J by 4 bases, with 10 bases of the junction left unmatched. The CDR3 runs 15 residues. Germline CDR1 is MNHNY and CDR2 is SVGAGI (reference sequence). CDR3 coding DNA: TGTGCCAGCGCTTACAGGGGAACCGTCACCGGGGAGCTGTTTTTT. Translation: CASAYRGTVTGELFF.

The V call is TRBV28, the J call TRBJ1-2; no firm D call. This CDR3 region has 13 residues. Germline values: CDR1 MDHEN, CDR2 SYDVKM. Trimming removed 2 bases at V and 5 bases at J, with 9 bases between. This CDR3 reads CASSLEEGYGYTF. CDR3 coding DNA: TGTGCCAGCAGTTTAGAGGAGGGATATGGCTACACCTTC.

The DNA of the CDR3 is TGTGCCTGGAGTGTACCAGATTCACCCCTCCACTTT. Translated: CAWSVPDSPLHF. The rearrangement joins TRBV30 to TRBJ1-6; D gene ambiguous. V lost 0 bases and J lost 8, with 5 bases in between. Germline-derived CDR1 and CDR2 are GTSNPN and SVGIG (reference sequence). The CDR3 totals 12 residues.

This rearrangement joins TRBV24-1 to TRBJ2-1, with 7 bases fitting TRBD1. Trimming at V came to 7 bases and at J to 0 bases, leaving 11 bases not matched to a gene. Germline V gene lookup returns CDR1 KGHDR and CDR2 SFDVKD. This CDR3 contains 17 residues. The CDR3 loop reads CATSRDRLFGSYNEQFF. DNA of the CDR3: TGTGCCACCAGCCGGGACAGACTTTTCGGCTCCTACAATGAGCAGTTCTTC.

In the case of this clone: The junction does not match germline at one end; this may be a read error. The chain couples TRBV19 to TRBJ1-2; 8 nucleotides line up with TRBD1. Germline-derived CDR1 and CDR2 are LNHDA and SQIVND (reference sequence). The CDR3 has 15 amino acids. CDR3 sequence reads: CASSTSGQVGTEASF. As DNA, the CDR3 is TGTGCCAGTAGTACGTCGGGACAGGTGGGGACCGAAGCCTCCTTC.

The chain carries TRBV9 and TRBJ1-2; maybe TRBD1 (6 bases). From germline, CDR1 is SGDLS and CDR2 YYNGEE. V was pared by 0 bases and J by 8 bases, with 17 bases between. The CDR3 loop spans 15 amino acids. The CDR3 is CASSVEGAGARGYTF. The CDR3 DNA is TGTGCCAGCAGCGTAGAGGGTGCAGGGGCGCGAGGCTACACCTTC.

This clone appeared a single time. The chain has TRBV30 and TRBJ1-4; perhaps TRBD1 as D (5 bases). V lost 8 bases to trimming and J lost 5 bases, with 15 bases between them. Germline assignment: CDR1 GTSNPN and CDR2 SVGIG (reference sequence). The CDR3 is made up of 13 amino acids. CDR3 DNA sequence: TGTGCCGGCCGGGGGTTAGGGAATGAAAAACTGTTTTTT. This codes for CAGRGLGNEKLFF.

CDR3 sequence reads: CASKGQGAFEAFF. CDR3 nucleotides: TGTGCCAGCAAGGGACAGGGGGCCTTTGAAGCTTTCTTT. The V and J genes are TRBV2 and TRBJ1-1; 12 bases map to TRBD1. Germline V gene data show CDR1 as SNHLY and CDR2 as FYNNEI. There are 13 residues in the CDR3. The V segment lost 7 bases and the J segment 7 bases; nucleotides outside the gene matches: 4.

This clone was detected only once. The rearrangement uses TRBV5-4 and TRBJ2-7; no definite D call. CDR3 length: 15 amino acids. CDR1 SGHNT and CDR2 YYREEE come from the germline V gene (reference sequence). V dropped 0 bases and J dropped 2 bases, with 12 bases sitting between them. The CDR3 coding sequence is TGTGCCAGCAGCTTGGACTCCGCGGCAACCTACGAGCAGTACTTC. Its protein product is CASSLDSAATYEQYF.

V gene TRBV19 combines with J gene TRBJ2-7, with 7 positions matching TRBD2. Germline lookup yields CDR1 LNHDA and CDR2 SQIVND (reference sequence). The CDR3 sequence is 18 residues long. The ends lost 5 bases at V and 3 bases at J; junction bases unmatched: 19. The CDR3 DNA is TGTGCCAGTAGTTCCTCCCTGGGGCGAGCCGGACTAGACTACGAGCAGTACTTC. This sequence encodes CASSSSLGRAGLDYEQYF. Full variable domain (rest looked up from reference TRBV19 and TRBJ2-7): DGGITQSPKYLFRKEGQNVTLSCEQNLNHDAMYWYRQDPGQGLRLIYYSQIVNDFQKGDIAEGYSVSREKKESFPLTVTSAQKNPTAFYLCASSSSLGRAGLDYEQYFGPGTRLTVT.

The J gene is TRBJ1-1, the V gene TRBV28, with TRBD1 matching 7 bases. Germline lookup yields CDR1 MDHEN and CDR2 SYDVKM. The CDR3 sequence is 14 residues long. V dropped 7 bases and J dropped 4; count of bases not matched to a gene: 9. The CDR3 DNA reads as TGTGCCAGCACCTATCCGGGACAGACCACTGAAGCTTTCTTT. Translated: CASTYPGQTTEAFF.

This clone has a single count. The chain joins TRBV5-1 to TRBJ2-3; 11 bases map to TRBD2. Looked up from germline, CDR1 is SGHRS and CDR2 is YFSETQ. The CDR3 covers 13 residues. The trim removed 3 bases at V and 12 bases at J, leaving 6 bases unmatched. The CDR3 here is CASSSQTSGAQYF. The CDR3 nucleotides are TGCGCCAGCAGCTCCCAGACTAGCGGGGCACAGTATTTT.

V gene TRBV18 combines with J gene TRBJ1-1; D is unclear. Trimming cost V 1 base and J 5 bases, with 5 bases left between them. This CDR3 has 12 amino acids. Germline lookup yields CDR1 KGHSH and CDR2 LQKENI. CDR3 protein: CASSPRRTEAFF. The CDR3 DNA follows: TGTGCCAGCTCACCACGGAGGACTGAAGCTTTCTTT.

The count of this clone is one. V usage is TRBV5-1 and J usage is TRBJ1-4; D is perhaps TRBD1 (5 bases). Germline-derived CDR1 and CDR2 are SGHRS and YFSETQ. The ends were cut back, 5 bases at V and 8 bases at J, with 19 bases in the middle. This CDR3 contains 15 residues. CDR3 nucleotide sequence: TGCGCCAGCAGAATTACCCGGCGGGACGGGGAAAAACTGTTTTTT. Amino acid sequence: CASRITRRDGEKLFF.

The chain is built from TRBV28 and TRBJ1-1, with D possibly being TRBD1 (5 bases). Germline-derived CDR1 and CDR2 are MDHEN and SYDVKM. The CDR3 contains 14 residues. V was clipped by 5 bases and J by 3 bases, with 13 bases between them. Here the CDR3 DNA reads TGTGCCAGCAGTCCCACAGGAAAGGACACTGAAGCTTTCTTT. The encoded protein is CASSPTGKDTEAFF.

The CDR3 region is CASSDGQPMSPLHF. The CDR3, as DNA: TGTGCCAGCAGCGACGGACAGCCGATGTCACCCCTCCACTTT. The chain carries TRBV7-3 and TRBJ1-6, with D possibly TRBD1 on 6 matching bases. Between the trimmed V and J ends, which lost 5 bases and 10 bases, there was a span of 15 bases. The CDR3 is 14 amino acids. In germline, CDR1 is SGHTA, CDR2 FQGTGA.

V gene TRBV28 combines with J gene TRBJ2-5, with D maybe TRBD1 (6 bases). Germline lookup yields CDR1 MDHEN and CDR2 SYDVKM. Between the trimmed V and J ends, which lost 7 bases and 7 bases, there was a span of 19 bases. This CDR3 region has 14 residues. CDR3 region: CASNRHREIGTQYF. DNA of the CDR3: TGTGCCAGCAATCGACACAGGGAGATCGGGACCCAGTACTTC.

J is TRBJ1-2 and V is TRBV6-4, with 7 bases aligning to TRBD1. This CDR3 region has 13 residues. Germline V gene sequence: CDR1 MRHNA, CDR2 SNTAGT. With 2 bases clipped from V and 5 bases from J, the junction kept 2 bases outside the gene matches. DNA for the CDR3: TGTGCCAGCAGTGACGCGACAGGGTATGGCTACACCTTC. It codes for CASSDATGYGYTF.

This rearrangement joins TRBV4-1 to TRBJ2-1, with a possible D match to TRBD1 (5 bases). Germline values: CDR1 MGHRA, CDR2 YSYEKL. CDR3 length: 14 amino acids. V was cut by 1 base and J by 6 bases, with 10 bases left in between. The CDR3, as DNA: TGCGCCAGCAGCCAAGGGTCGACAGCCAATGAGCAGTTCTTC. Translation gives CASSQGSTANEQFF.

The rearrangement links TRBV28 to TRBJ2-1, with D possibly TRBD1 on 6 matching bases. The CDR3 is 15 amino acids. Looked up from germline, CDR1 is MDHEN and CDR2 is SYDVKM. Deletions cut 10 bases from V and 1 base from J, with 17 bases between. In DNA, the CDR3 is TGTGCCACTGAACGCCGGGACATTTCCTACAATGAGCAGTTCTTC. This sequence encodes CATERRDISYNEQFF.

The V gene is TRBV9, the J gene TRBJ1-6, with D perhaps matching TRBD1 (6 bases). The germline CDR1 and CDR2 sequences are SGDLS and YYNGEE. V was cut by 4 bases and J by 9 bases, with 11 bases left in between. The CDR3 loop spans 13 amino acids. In DNA, the CDR3 is TGTGCCAGCAGCAGCCGGACAGCTTCACCCCTCCACTTT. Residues: CASSSRTASPLHF.

The CDR3 DNA follows: TGTGCCAGTAGTACCCAATTAAACAGGAACAGCAATCAGCCCCAGCATTTT. This translates into CASSTQLNRNSNQPQHF. This rearrangement joins TRBV19 to TRBJ1-5; D is possibly TRBD1 (5 bases). The germline CDR1 and CDR2 sequences are LNHDA and SQIVND (reference sequence). This CDR3 spans 17 amino acids. V was trimmed by 4 bases and J by 1 base, leaving 17 bases between them.

V usage is TRBV27 and J usage is TRBJ2-1, with TRBD2 identical over 10 bases. V trimming: 7 bases; J trimming: 8 bases; junction bases outside the gene matches: 17. There are 17 residues in the CDR3. Looked up from germline, CDR1 is MNHEY and CDR2 is SMNVEV (reference sequence). Written as DNA, the CDR3 is TGTGCCAGCAAGCAAGTAGCGGGAGGACCGGTGGTGGATGAGCAGTTCTTC. This gives the protein CASKQVAGGPVVDEQFF.

The chain carries TRBV5-1 and TRBJ2-7, with TRBD2 matching 10 bases. The CDR3 runs 16 residues. J lost 1 base, V lost 0 bases, and 4 bases had no gene match. The germline CDR1 and CDR2 sequences are SGHRS and YFSETQ. The CDR3 DNA sequence: TGCGCCAGCAGCTTGGGTGGGACTAGCGTTTCCTACGAGCAGTACTTC. Its protein product is CASSLGGTSVSYEQYF.

This chain connects TRBV6-5 to TRBJ1-6, with D perhaps matching TRBD1 (6 bases). This CDR3 contains 16 residues. V lost 2 bases and J lost 6, with 14 bases in between. Germline-derived CDR1 and CDR2 are MNHEY and SVGAGI. The CDR3 reads CASSYGTLSPNSPLHF. The CDR3, as DNA: TGTGCCAGCAGTTACGGGACACTTTCCCCTAATTCACCCCTCCACTTT.

The chain is built from TRBV5-4 and TRBJ1-6; the D is unclear. Germline CDR1 and CDR2: SGHNT and YYREEE (reference sequence). Trimming removed 2 bases at V and 9 bases at J, with 12 bases between. The CDR3 has 14 residues. The CDR3 region has the DNA TGTGCCAGCAGCTTCCCCTCGGCGGCTTCACCCCTCCACTTT. Its translation: CASSFPSAASPLHF.

V is TRBV11-3 and J is TRBJ2-1; D is unresolved. Trimming pared 3 bases from V and 4 bases from J, leaving 10 bases between. This CDR3 has 14 residues. The germline CDR1 and CDR2 sequences are SGHNT and YENEEA. CDR3 DNA: TGTGCCAGCAGCTTCTCTGACGGGTACAATGAGCAGTTCTTC. Translation gives CASSFSDGYNEQFF. Filled out from reference TRBV11-3 and TRBJ2-1, the complete variable domain reads EAGVVQSPRYKIIEKKQPVAFWCNPISGHNTLYWYLQNLGQGPELLIRYENEEAVDDSQLPKDRFSAERLKGVDSTLKIQPAELGDSAVYLCASSFSDGYNEQFFGPGTRLTVL.

The chain links TRBV7-3 to TRBJ1-1, with TRBD1 identical over 8 bases. The J segment lost 2 bases and the V segment lost 5 bases, leaving 4 bases of the junction unmatched. CDR1 is SGHTA and CDR2 is FQGTGA in the germline V gene. This CDR3 has 14 residues. The CDR3 region is CASSAGQENTEAFF. In DNA form, the CDR3 reads TGTGCCAGCAGCGCGGGACAGGAAAACACTGAAGCTTTCTTT.

The chain has TRBV12-5 and TRBJ2-5, with a tentative D call TRBD1 (7 bases). Germline CDR1 reads LGHNT; CDR2 reads FRNRAP. Trimming pared 5 bases from V and 7 bases from J, leaving 17 bases between. This CDR3 is 14 amino acids long. The CDR3 DNA sequence: TGTGCTAGTGGTGAGACAGGGTACGGGGGGACCCAGTACTTC. This translates into CASGETGYGGTQYF.